This T cell receptor (beta chain) is from a study of CD4 T cells in relation to SARS-CoV-2 and coronaviruses. Repertoires were generated with immunoSEQ multiplex PCR, while TCRdb's copy carries only in-frame clones and drops some. The data hold about 68,000 clones, with 80% to 95% observed a single time. Before the COVID-19 pandemic, during about 2010-2018, CD4+ T cells were taken from unexposed donors. V was cut by 2 bases and J by 9 bases, with 20 bases left in between. CDR1 is LNHDA and CDR2 is SQIVND in the germline V gene (reference sequence). The CDR3 length is 16 residues. This TCR derives from a human donor in good health. V usage is TRBV19 and J usage is TRBJ2-1; weak D call: TRBD2 (5 bases). The material sequenced was naive CD4+ T cells from PBMCs. Subset meaning: naive CD4+ T cells isolated by negative enrichment. The CDR3 protein is CASSIIGGFKNIEQFF. The DNA for the CDR3 is TGTGCCAGTAGTATAATAGGAGGCTTTAAAAATATTGAGCAGTTCTTC.